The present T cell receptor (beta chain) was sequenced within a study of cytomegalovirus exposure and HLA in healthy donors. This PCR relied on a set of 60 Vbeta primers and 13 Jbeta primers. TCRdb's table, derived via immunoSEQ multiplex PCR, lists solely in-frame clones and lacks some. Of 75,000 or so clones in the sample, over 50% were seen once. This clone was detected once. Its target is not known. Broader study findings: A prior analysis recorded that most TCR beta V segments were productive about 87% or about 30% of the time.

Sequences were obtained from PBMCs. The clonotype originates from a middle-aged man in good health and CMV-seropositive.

The CDR3 loop reads CASSYDRPRWGTEAFF. The CDR3 DNA sequence: TGTGCCAGCAGTTACGACAGGCCCCGATGGGGCACTGAAGCTTTCTTT. The chain has TRBV6-5 and TRBJ1-1, with D tentatively TRBD1 (6 bases). Germline V gives CDR1 MNHEY, CDR2 SVGAGI. V lost 2 bases to trimming and J lost 4 bases, with 17 bases between them. This CDR3 comprises 16 residues.